This T cell receptor (beta chain) was retrieved from a study of OX40 agonist ivuxolimab in advanced cancers. Libraries were prepared by immunoSEQ multiplex PCR; TCRdb keeps only in-frame clonotypes and omits some of them. This sample carries roughly 43,000 clones, roughly 90% of them seen once, and the ten largest clones take roughly 5%. The CDR3 contains 14 residues. Germline CDR1 and CDR2: SGHNT and YYREEE (reference sequence). J was trimmed by 7 bases and V by 2 bases; bases with no gene match: 6. The study's findings and limits: CD8+ T cells averaged more expanded clones than CD4+. Within 6 weeks, CD4+ and CD8+ blood T cells expanded clonally at 0.1 to 3.0 mg/kg.

People who had autoimmune disease history or systemic immunosuppression were excluded. Comments on this clone: What it binds is unknown.

The source of this sequence is an adult with an advanced solid tumor such as melanoma, head and neck, liver or kidney cancer. The V gene is TRBV5-4, the J gene TRBJ2-1; 7 positions agree with TRBD2. The sample in question was CD4+ or CD8+ T cells sorted from blood, obtained in a trial of the OX40 agonist ivuxolimab. CDR3: CASSLKAGENEQFF. DNA for the CDR3: TGTGCCAGCAGCTTAAAGGCGGGGGAGAATGAGCAGTTCTTC. The complete variable domain, with remaining parts taken from reference TRBV5-4 and TRBJ2-1, reads ETGVTQSPTHLIKTRGQQVTLRCSSQSGHNTVSWYQQALGQGPQFIFQYYREEENGRGNFPPRFSGLQFPNYSSELNVNALELDDSALYLCASSLKAGENEQFFGPGTRLTVL.